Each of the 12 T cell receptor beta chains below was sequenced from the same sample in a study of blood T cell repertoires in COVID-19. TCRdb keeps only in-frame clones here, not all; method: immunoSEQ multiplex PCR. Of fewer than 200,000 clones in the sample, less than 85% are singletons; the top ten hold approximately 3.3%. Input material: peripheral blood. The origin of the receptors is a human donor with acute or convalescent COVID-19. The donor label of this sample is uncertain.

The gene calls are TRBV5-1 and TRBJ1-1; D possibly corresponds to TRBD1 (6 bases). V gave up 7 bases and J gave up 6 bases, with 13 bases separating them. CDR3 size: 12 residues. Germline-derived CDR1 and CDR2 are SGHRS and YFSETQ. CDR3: CASALTGSEAFF. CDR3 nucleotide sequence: TGCGCCAGCGCCCTCACAGGGTCTGAAGCTTTCTTT.

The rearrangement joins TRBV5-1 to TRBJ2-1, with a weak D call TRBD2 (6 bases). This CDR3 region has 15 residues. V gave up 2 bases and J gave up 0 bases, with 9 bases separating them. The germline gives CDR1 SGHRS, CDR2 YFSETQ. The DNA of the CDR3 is TGCGCCAGCAGCTTAGGAGGGGTCTCCTACAATGAGCAGTTCTTC. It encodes CASSLGGVSYNEQFF.

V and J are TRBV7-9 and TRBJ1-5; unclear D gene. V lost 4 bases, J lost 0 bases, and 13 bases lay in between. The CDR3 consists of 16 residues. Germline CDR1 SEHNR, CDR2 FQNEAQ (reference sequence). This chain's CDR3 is CASSSGVTSSNQPQHF. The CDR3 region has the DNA TGTGCCAGCAGCTCTGGCGTGACTTCTAGCAATCAGCCCCAGCATTTT.

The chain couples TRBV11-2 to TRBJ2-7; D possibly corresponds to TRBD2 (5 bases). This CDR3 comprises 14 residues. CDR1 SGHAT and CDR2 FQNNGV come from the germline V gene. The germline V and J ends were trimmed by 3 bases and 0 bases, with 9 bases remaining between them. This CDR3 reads CASSFSRDSYEQYF. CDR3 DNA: TGTGCCAGCAGCTTTTCCCGGGACTCCTACGAGCAGTACTTC.

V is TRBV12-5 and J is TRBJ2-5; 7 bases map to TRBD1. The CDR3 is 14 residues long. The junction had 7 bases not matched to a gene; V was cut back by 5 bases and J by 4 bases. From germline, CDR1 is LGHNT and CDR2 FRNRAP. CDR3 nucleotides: TGTGCTAGTGGTCCTGACAGGGTAGGAGAGACCCAGTACTTC. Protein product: CASGPDRVGETQYF.

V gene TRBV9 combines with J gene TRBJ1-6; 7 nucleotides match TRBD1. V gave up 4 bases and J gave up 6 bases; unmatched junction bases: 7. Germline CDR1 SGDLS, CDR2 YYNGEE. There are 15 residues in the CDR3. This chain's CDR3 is CASSLMQGGNSPLHF. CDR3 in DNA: TGTGCCAGCAGCCTAATGCAGGGGGGTAATTCACCCCTCCACTTT.

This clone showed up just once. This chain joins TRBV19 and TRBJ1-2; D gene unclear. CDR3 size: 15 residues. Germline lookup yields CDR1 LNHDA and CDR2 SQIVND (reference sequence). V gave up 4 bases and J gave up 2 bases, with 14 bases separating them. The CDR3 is CASSNEALPNYGYTF. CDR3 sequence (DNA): TGTGCCAGTAGTAACGAGGCGCTCCCGAACTATGGCTACACCTTC.

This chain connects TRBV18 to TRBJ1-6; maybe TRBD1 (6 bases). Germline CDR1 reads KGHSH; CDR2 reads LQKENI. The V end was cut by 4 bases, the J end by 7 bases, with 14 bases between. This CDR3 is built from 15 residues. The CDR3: CASSLKTGTNSPLHF. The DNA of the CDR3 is TGTGCCAGCTCACTTAAAACCGGGACAAATTCACCCCTCCACTTT.

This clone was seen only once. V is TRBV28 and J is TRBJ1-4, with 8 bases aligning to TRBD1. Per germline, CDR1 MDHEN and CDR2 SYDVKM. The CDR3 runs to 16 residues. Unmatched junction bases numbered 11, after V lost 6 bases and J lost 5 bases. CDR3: CASSPPNRGANEKLFF. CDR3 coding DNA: TGTGCCAGCAGCCCTCCCAACAGGGGGGCCAATGAAAAACTGTTTTTT.

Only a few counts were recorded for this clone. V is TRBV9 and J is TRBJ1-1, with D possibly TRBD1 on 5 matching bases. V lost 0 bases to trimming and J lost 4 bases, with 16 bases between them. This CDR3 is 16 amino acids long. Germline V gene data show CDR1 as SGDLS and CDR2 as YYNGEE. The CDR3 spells CASSVDGRVMSTEAFF. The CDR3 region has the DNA TGTGCCAGCAGCGTAGACGGCAGGGTTATGTCCACTGAAGCTTTCTTT. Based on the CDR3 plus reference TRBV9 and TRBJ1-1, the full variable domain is DSGVTQTPKHLITATGQRVTLRCSPRSGDLSVYWYQQSLDQGLQFLIQYYNGEERAKGNILERFSAQQFPDLHSELNLSSLELGDSALYFCASSVDGRVMSTEAFFGQGTRLTVV.

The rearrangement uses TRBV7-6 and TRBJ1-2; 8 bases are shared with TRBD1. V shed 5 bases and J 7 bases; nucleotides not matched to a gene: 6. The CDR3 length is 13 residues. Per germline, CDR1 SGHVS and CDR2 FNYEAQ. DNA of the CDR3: TGTGCCAGCAGCGGAGACAGGGGCTCTGGCTACACCTTC. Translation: CASSGDRGSGYTF.

The CDR3 DNA follows: TGTGCCAGTAGGAAAGACAAGGCGTTAAGTGGCTACACCTTC. Encoded protein: CASRKDKALSGYTF. The chain uses TRBV19 and TRBJ1-2, with D unresolved. Trimming took off 6 bases at V and 7 bases at J, with 18 bases between the two ends. The germline CDR1 and CDR2 sequences are LNHDA and SQIVND (reference sequence). This CDR3 is built from 14 residues.